This record looks at one T cell receptor (beta chain) sequence and its context. This entry belongs to a study of blood T cell repertoires in COVID-19. TCRdb's copy holds only in-frame clones and misses some; the assay was immunoSEQ multiplex PCR. The sample has roughly 250,000 clones, 70% to 85% seen once. This TCR was recovered from a woman between 35 and 50 years old with active or convalescent COVID-19. Sequencing input: peripheral blood.

CDR3: CAIKGQSWTEAFF. The CDR3 DNA is TGTGCCATCAAAGGACAGTCTTGGACTGAAGCTTTCTTT. This rearrangement joins TRBV10-3 to TRBJ1-1, with a possible D match to TRBD1 (6 bases). The germline gives CDR1 ENHRY, CDR2 SYGVKD. V was pared by 7 bases and J by 5 bases, with 14 bases between. This CDR3 contains 13 residues.